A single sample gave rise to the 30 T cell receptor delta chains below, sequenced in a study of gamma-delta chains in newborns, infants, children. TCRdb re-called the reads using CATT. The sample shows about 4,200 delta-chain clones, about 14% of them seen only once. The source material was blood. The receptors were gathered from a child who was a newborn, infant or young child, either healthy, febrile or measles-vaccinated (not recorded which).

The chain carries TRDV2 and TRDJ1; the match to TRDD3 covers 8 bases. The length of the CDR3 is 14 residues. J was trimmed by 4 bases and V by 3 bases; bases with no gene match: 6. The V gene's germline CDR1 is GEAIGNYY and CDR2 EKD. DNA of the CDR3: TGTGCCTGTGACCCGCTGGGGGACGTCGATAAACTCATCTTT. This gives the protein CACDPLGDVDKLIF.

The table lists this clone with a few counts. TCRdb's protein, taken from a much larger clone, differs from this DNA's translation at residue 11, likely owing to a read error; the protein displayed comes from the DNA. Written as DNA, the CDR3 is TGTGCTCTTGGGGAACTGAGGTGTATCCACACTCCAACCGATAAACTCATCTTT. Protein product: CALGELRCIHTPTDKLIF. V usage is TRDV1 and J usage is TRDJ1; no clear D gene. Trimming removed 0 bases at V and 2 bases at J, with 19 bases between. The V gene's germline CDR1 is TSWWSYY and CDR2 QGS. The CDR3 runs to 18 residues.

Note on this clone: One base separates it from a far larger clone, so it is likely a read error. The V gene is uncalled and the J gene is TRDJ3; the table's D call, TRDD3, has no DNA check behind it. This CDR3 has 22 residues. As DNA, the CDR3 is TGTGCCTGTGACCCACTTGAGGGGGATACGCGAGAAGAATCCTGGTACACCCGACAGATGTTTTTC. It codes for CACDPLEGDTREESWYTRQMFF.

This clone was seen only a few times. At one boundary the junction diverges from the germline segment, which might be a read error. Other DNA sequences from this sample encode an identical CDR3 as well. The CDR3 DNA sequence: TGTGCCCTTGGGGAACTCGCCCCCCCGCTGGGGGATACGCAGGGCGATAAACTCATCTTT. The encoded protein is CALGELAPPLGDTQGDKLIF. The V gene is TRDV1, the J gene TRDJ1, with TRDD3 matching 12 bases. Germline CDR1 reads TSWWSYY; CDR2 reads QGS. CDR3 size: 20 residues.

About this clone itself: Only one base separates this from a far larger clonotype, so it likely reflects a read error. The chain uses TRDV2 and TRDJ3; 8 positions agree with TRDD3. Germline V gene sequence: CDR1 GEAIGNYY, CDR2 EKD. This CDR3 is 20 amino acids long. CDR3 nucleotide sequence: TGTGCCTGTGACACCGTACTGGGGGCCACGAGCTCCTGGGACACCCAACAGATGTTTTTC. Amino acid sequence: CACDTVLGATSSWDTQQMFF.

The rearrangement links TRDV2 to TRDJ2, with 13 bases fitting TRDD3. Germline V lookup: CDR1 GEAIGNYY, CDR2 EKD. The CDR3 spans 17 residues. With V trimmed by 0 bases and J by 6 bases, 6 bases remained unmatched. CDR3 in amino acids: CACDTVLGDTPAAQLFF. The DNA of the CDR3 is TGTGCCTGTGACACCGTACTGGGGGATACGCCAGCAGCACAACTCTTCTTT.

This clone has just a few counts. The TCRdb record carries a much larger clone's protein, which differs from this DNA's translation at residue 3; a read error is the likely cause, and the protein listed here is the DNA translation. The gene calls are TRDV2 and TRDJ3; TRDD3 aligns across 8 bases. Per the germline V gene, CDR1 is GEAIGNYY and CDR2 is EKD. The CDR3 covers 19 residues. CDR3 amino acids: CARDTLLGVRSWDTRQMFF. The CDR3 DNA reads TGTGCCCGTGACACTTTACTGGGGGTCCGCTCCTGGGACACCCGACAGATGTTTTTC.

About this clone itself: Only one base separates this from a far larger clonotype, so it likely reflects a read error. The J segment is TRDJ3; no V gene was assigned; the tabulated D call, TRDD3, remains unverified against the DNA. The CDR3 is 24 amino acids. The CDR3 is CACDTVDRQTTGGYKSWDTRQMFF. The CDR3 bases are TGTGCCTGTGACACCGTGGACAGACAGACTACTGGTGGGTATAAATCCTGGGACACCCGACAGATGTTTTTC.

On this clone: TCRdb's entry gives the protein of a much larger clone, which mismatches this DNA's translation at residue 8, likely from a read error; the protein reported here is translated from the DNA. CDR3 DNA: TGTGCCTGTGACGCACTGGGGGGCGAGTACACCGATAAACTCATCTTT. Its translation is CACDALGGEYTDKLIF. The chain recombines TRDV2 with TRDJ1, with 8 bases aligning to TRDD3. CDR3 length: 16 residues. The germline CDR1 and CDR2 sequences are GEAIGNYY and EKD. J was trimmed by 0 bases and V by 3 bases; bases with no gene match: 8.

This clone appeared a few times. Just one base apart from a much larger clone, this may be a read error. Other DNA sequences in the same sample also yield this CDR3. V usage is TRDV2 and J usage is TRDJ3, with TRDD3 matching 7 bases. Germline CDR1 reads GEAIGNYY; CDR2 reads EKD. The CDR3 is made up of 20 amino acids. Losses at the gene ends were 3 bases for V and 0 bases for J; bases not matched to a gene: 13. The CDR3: CACDDLLGTESSWDTRQMFF. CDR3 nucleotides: TGTGCCTGTGACGACTTACTGGGGACCGAAAGCTCCTGGGACACCCGACAGATGTTTTTC.

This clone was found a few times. CDR3 amino acids: CACDTVDTSTDKLIF. The CDR3 DNA follows: TGTGCCTGTGACACCGTAGATACTTCCACCGATAAACTCATCTTT. The rearrangement joins TRDV2 to TRDJ1; maybe TRDD3 (5 bases). Trimming removed 0 bases at V and 1 base at J, with 11 bases between. The germline gives CDR1 GEAIGNYY, CDR2 EKD. The CDR3 is made up of 15 amino acids.

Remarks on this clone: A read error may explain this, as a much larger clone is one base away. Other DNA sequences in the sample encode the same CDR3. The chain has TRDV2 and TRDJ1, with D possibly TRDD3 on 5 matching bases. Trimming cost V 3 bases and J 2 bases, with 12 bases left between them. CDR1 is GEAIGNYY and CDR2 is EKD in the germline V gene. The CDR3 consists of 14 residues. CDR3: CACDPLGVTDKLIF. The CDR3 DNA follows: TGTGCCTGTGACCCTCTTGGGGTTACCGATAAACTCATCTTT.

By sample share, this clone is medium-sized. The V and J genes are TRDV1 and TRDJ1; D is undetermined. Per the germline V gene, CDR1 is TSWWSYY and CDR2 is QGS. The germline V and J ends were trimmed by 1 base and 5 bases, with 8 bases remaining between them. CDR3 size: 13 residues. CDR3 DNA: TGTGCTCTTGGGGAACCCCCCAATGATAAACTCATCTTT. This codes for CALGEPPNDKLIF.

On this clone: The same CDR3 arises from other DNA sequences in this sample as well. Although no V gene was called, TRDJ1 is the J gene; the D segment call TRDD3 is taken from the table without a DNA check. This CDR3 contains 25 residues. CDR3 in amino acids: CALGELVRYFLPPLWGYHYTDKLIF. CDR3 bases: TGTGCTCTTGGGGAACTAGTGCGGTACTTCCTACCCCCTCTTTGGGGATACCACTACACCGATAAACTCATCTTT.

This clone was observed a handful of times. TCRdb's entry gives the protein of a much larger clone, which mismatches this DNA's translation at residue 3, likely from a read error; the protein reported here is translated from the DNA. The CDR3: CASDTVTGGPSLTAQLFF. The CDR3 DNA sequence: TGTGCCAGTGACACCGTAACTGGGGGACCCTCTTTGACAGCACAACTCTTCTTT. The chain joins TRDV2 to TRDJ2; 9 bases agree with TRDD3. There are 18 residues in the CDR3. Germline CDR1 reads GEAIGNYY; CDR2 reads EKD.

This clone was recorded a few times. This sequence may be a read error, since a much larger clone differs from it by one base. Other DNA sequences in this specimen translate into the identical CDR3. The CDR3 region has the DNA TGCGCTCTTGGGGACGTCTCCCTATCGGCCGATAAACTCATCTTT. Amino acids: CALGDVSLSADKLIF. The rearrangement uses TRDV1 and TRDJ1, with D perhaps TRDD3 (5 bases). CDR1 TSWWSYY and CDR2 QGS come from the germline V gene. This CDR3 is 15 amino acids long.

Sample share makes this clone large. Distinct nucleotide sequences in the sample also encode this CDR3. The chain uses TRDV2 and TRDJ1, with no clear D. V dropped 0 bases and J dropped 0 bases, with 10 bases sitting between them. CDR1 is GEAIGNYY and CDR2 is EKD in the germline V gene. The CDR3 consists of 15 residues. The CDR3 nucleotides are TGTGCCTGTGACACCGTAGGGCTTCACACCGATAAACTCATCTTT. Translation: CACDTVGLHTDKLIF.

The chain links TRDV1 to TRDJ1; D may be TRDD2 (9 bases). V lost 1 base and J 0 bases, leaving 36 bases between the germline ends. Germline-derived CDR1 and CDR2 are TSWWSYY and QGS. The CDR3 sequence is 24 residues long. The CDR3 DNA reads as TGTGCTCTTGGGGAACCAAATTCCCCGAGGCCTTCCTACTGGGGGTTATTATACACCGATAAACTCATCTTT. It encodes CALGEPNSPRPSYWGLLYTDKLIF.

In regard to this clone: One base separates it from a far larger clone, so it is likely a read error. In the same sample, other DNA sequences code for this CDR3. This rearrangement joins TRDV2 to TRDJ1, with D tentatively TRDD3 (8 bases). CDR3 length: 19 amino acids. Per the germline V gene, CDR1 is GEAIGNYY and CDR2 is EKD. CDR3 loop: CACDTLPNAAGGNTDKLIF. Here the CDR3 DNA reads TGTGCCTGTGACACCCTTCCTAACGCTGCTGGGGGAAACACCGATAAACTCATCTTC.

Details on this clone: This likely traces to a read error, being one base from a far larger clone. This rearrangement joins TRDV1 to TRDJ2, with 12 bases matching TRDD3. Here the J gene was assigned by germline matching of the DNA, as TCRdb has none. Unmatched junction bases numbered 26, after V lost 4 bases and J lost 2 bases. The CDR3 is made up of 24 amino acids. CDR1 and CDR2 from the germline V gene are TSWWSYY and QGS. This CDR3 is CALGAPRADPRAGGYDALTAQLFF. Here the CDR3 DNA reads TGTGCTCTTGGGGCTCCGAGGGCTGATCCGAGGGCTGGGGGATACGATGCCTTGACAGCACAACTCTTCTTT.

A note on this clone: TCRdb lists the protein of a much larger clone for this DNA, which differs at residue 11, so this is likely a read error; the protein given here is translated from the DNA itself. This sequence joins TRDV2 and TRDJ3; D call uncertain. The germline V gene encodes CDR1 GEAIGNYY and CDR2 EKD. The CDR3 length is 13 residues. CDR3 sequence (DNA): TGTGCCTGTGACACCTGGGACACCCGACAGGTGTTTTTC. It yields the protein CACDTWDTRQVFF.

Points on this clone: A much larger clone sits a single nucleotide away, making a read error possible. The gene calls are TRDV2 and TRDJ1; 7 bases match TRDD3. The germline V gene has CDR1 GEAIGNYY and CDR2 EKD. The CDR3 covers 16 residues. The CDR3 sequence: CARDTLGASNTDKLIF. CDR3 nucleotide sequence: TGTGCCCGTGACACGCTGGGGGCCAGTAACACCGATAAACTCATCTTT.

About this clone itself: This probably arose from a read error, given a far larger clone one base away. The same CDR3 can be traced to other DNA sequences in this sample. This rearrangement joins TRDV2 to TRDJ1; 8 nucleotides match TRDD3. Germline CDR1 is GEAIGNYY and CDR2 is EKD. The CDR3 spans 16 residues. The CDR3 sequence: CACDTLGEQKTDKLIF. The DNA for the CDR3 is TGTGCCTGCGACACTCTGGGGGAACAAAAGACCGATAAACTCATCTTT.

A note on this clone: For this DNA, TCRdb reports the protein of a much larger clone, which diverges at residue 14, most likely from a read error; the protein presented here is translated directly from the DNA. This CDR3 reads CACDTVTGGYRNKIIF. CDR3 bases: TGTGCCTGTGACACCGTGACTGGGGGATACAGGAATAAAATCATCTTT. The V gene corresponds to TRDV2; no J gene was called; the D segment call TRDD3 is taken from the table without a DNA check. Germline CDR1 reads GEAIGNYY; CDR2 reads EKD. The CDR3 spans 16 residues.

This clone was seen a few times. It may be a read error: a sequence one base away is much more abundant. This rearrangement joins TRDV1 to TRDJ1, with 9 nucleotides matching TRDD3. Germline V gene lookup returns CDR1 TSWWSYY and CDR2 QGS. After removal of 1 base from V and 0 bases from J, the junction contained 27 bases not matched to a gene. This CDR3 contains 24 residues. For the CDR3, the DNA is TGTGCTCTTGGGGAACCCGGCCTTCCTGGTAGGGGGTACTGGGGGACCCCCTACACCGATAAACTCATCTTT. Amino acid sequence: CALGEPGLPGRGYWGTPYTDKLIF.

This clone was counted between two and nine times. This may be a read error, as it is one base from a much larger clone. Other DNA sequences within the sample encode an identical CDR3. The CDR3 reads CACDTVKVGGPNPSYTDKLIF. DNA of the CDR3: TGCGCCTGTGACACCGTTAAGGTCGGGGGACCCAACCCCTCGTACACCGATAAACTCATCTTT. The chain couples TRDV2 to TRDJ1; possible D gene TRDD3, 6 bases. CDR3 size: 21 residues. Germline CDR1 reads GEAIGNYY; CDR2 reads EKD.

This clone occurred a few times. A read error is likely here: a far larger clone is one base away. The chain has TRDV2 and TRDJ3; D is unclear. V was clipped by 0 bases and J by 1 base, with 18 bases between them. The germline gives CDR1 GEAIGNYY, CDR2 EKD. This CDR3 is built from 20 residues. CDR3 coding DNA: TGTGCCTGTGACACCGTGGCTGGAGCTCAGGGATCCTGGGACACCCGACAGATGTTTTTC. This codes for CACDTVAGAQGSWDTRQMFF.

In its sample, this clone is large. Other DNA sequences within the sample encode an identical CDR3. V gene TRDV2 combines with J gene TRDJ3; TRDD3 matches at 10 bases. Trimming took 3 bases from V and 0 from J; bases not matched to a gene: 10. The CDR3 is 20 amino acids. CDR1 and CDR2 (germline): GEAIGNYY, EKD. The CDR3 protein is CACDPLLGDASSWDTRQMFF. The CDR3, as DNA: TGTGCCTGTGACCCTCTACTGGGGGATGCAAGCTCCTGGGACACCCGACAGATGTTTTTC.

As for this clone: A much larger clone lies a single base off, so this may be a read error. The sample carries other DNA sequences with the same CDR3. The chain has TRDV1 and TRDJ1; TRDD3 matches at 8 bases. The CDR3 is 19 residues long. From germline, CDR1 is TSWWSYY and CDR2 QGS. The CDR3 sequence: CALGELGPNQLGVTDKLIF. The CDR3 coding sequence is TGTGCTCTTGGGGAACTTGGCCCGAACCAACTGGGGGTTACCGATAAACTCATCTTC.

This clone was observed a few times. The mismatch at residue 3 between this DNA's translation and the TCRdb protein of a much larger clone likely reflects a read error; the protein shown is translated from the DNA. The CDR3 nucleotides read TGTGCCTATGACACCGTAGGGGGGAAGACCGATAAACTCATCTTT. This translates into CAYDTVGGKTDKLIF. V gene TRDV2 combines with J gene TRDJ1, with a weak D call TRDD3 (6 bases). The CDR3 is made up of 15 amino acids. Germline lookup yields CDR1 GEAIGNYY and CDR2 EKD.